The following is a T cell receptor (beta chain) sequence with its context. Its antigen is as yet unknown. With 60 Vbeta and 13 Jbeta primers, the PCR was carried out. Sequencing was performed with immunoSEQ multiplex PCR; in TCRdb, only in-frame clones are kept and a portion is missing. The sample includes 90,000 to 140,000 clones, 60% to 85% of them seen just once. These data are taken from a study of cytomegalovirus exposure and HLA in healthy donors. Study as a whole: An early release of data contained 80 million to 85 million unique TCRs, which came from HLA-typed donors. Regarding the study as a whole: A list of approximately 160 TCR beta chains associated with cytomegalovirus was given. Per a later analysis, 15,000 to 20,000 TCR beta sequences showed association with HLA alleles at 0.05 false discovery rate. What was likely a sequencing artifact was a cluster of highly shared sequence variants.

Germline values: CDR1 SEHNR, CDR2 FQNEAQ (reference sequence). This CDR3 region has 12 residues. V lost 4 bases, J lost 9 bases, and 10 bases lay in between. The sequenced material came from PBMCs. This sequence was found in a man between 40 and 49 years old in good health and CMV-seronegative. The chain carries TRBV7-9 and TRBJ2-1; D unclear. CDR3 region: CASSSSVAEQFF. CDR3 nucleotide sequence: TGTGCCAGCAGCTCTAGTGTAGCTGAGCAGTTCTTC.